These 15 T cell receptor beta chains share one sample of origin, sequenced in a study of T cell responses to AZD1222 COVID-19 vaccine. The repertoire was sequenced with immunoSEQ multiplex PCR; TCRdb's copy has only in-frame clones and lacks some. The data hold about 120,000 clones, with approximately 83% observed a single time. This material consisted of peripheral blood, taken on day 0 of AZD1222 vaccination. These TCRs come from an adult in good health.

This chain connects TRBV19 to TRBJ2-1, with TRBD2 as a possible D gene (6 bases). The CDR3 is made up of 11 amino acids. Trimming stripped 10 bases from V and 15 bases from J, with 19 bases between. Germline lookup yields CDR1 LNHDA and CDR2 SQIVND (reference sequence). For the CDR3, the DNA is TGTGCCACCTCCCGCTCGGGAGATCCGTTCTTC. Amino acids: CATSRSGDPFF.

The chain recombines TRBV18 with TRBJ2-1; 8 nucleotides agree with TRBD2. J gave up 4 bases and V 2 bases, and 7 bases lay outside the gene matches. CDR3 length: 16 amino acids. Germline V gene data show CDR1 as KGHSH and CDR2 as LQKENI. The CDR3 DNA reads TGTGCCAGCTCACCATCTCAGAGCGGGGGATACAATGAGCAGTTCTTC. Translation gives CASSPSQSGGYNEQFF.

The CDR3 DNA reads TGTGCCAGCAGCTTGACTAGCGGGGGCTCCTCCTACGAGCAGTACTTC. Translated: CASSLTSGGSSYEQYF. This chain links TRBV28 with TRBJ2-7; 12 nucleotides line up with TRBD2. This CDR3 has 16 amino acids. Germline CDR1 MDHEN, CDR2 SYDVKM. Trimming removed 6 bases from V and 0 bases from J; junction bases left unmatched: 6. The full variable domain, with the rest looked up from reference TRBV28 and TRBJ2-7, is DVKVTQSSRYLVKRTGEKVFLECVQDMDHENMFWYRQDPGLGLRLIYFSYDVKMKEKGDIPEGYSVSREKKERFSLILESASTNQTSMYLCASSLTSGGSSYEQYFGPGTRLTVT.

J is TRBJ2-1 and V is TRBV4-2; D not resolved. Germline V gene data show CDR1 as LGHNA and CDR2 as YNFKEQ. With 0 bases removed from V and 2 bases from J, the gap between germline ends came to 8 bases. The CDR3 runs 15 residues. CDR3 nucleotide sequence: TGTGCCAGCAGCCAAGAGTACCGAACCTACAATGAGCAGTTCTTC. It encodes CASSQEYRTYNEQFF.

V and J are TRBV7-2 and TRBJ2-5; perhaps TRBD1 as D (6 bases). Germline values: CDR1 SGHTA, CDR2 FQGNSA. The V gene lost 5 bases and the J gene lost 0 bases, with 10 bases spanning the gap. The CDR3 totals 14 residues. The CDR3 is CASSVTGDQETQYF. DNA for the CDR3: TGTGCCAGCAGCGTGACAGGAGACCAAGAGACCCAGTACTTC.

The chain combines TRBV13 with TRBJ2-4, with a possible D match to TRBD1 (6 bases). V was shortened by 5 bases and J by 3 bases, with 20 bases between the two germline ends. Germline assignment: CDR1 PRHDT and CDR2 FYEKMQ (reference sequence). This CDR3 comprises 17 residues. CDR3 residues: CASSPPTRGSGKNIQYF. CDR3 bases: TGTGCCAGCAGCCCCCCGACCAGGGGCTCCGGCAAAAACATTCAGTACTTC.

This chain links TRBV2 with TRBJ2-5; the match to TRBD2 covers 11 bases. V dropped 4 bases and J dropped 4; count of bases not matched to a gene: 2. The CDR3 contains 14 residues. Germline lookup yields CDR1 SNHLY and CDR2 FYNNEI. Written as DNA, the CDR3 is TGTGCCAGCAGTGCTGGACTAGCGGGAGAGACCCAGTACTTC. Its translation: CASSAGLAGETQYF.

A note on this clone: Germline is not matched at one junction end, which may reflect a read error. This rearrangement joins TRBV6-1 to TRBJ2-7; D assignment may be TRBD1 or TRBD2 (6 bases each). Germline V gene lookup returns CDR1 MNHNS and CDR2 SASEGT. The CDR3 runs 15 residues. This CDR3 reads CASREGGGGPYEQYF. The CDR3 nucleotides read TGTGCCAGCAGGGAAGGTGGAGGGGGACCCTACGAGCAGTACTTC.

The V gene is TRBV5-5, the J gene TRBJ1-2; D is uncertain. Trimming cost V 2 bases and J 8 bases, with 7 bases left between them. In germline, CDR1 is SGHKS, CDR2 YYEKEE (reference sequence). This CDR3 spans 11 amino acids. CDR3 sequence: CASSFPGGYTF. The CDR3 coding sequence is TGTGCCAGCAGCTTCCCGGGAGGCTACACCTTC.

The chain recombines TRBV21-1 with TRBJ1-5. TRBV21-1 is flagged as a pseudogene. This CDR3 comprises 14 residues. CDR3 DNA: TGTGCCCCCAGGCGAGGGAAGAAGGATCAGCCCCAGCATTTT. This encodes CAPRRGKKDQPQHF.

The CDR3 DNA reads as TGTGCCAGCAGTAGGGACAGACGCAATCAGCCCCAGCATTTT. Translated: CASSRDRRNQPQHF. The J gene is TRBJ1-5, the V gene TRBV6-5; 7 bases match TRBD1. The ends lost 5 bases at V and 2 bases at J; junction bases unmatched: 3. This CDR3 has 14 amino acids. In germline, CDR1 is MNHEY, CDR2 SVGAGI.

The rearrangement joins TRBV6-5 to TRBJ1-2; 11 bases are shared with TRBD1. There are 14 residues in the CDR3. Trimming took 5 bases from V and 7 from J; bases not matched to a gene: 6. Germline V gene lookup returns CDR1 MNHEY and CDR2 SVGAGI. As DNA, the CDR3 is TGTGCCAGCAGTAGGACAGGGGGCGTAAGTGGCTACACCTTC. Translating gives CASSRTGGVSGYTF.

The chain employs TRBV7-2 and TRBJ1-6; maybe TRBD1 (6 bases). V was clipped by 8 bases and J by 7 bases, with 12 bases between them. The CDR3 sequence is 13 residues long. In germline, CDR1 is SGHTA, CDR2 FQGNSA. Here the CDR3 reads CASAGQNNSPLHF. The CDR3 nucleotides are TGTGCCAGCGCCGGACAGAACAATTCACCCCTCCACTTT. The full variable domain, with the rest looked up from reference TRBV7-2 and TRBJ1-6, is GAGVSQSPSNKVTEKGKDVELRCDPISGHTALYWYRQSLGQGLEFLIYFQGNSAPDKSGLPSDRFSAERTGGSVSTLTIQRTQQEDSAVYLCASAGQNNSPLHFGNGTRLTVT.

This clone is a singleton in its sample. The CDR3 protein is CATSRSTLGGAGSSYNSPLHF. The CDR3 coding sequence is TGTGCCACCAGCAGGAGCACCCTTGGGGGGGCAGGGAGCTCCTATAATTCACCCCTCCACTTT. The genes are TRBV15 and TRBJ1-6; a weak D match, TRBD1 (6 bases). Germline V gives CDR1 LNHNV, CDR2 YYDKDF (reference sequence). Trimming shortened V by 3 bases and J by 0 bases, and 24 bases separated the two germline ends. The CDR3 consists of 21 residues.

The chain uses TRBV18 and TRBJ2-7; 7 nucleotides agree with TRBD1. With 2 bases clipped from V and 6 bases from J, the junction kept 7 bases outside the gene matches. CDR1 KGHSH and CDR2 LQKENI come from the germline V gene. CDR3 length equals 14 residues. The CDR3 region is CASSPSRQGFEQYF. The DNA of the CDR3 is TGTGCCAGCTCACCATCGAGACAGGGTTTCGAGCAGTACTTC.